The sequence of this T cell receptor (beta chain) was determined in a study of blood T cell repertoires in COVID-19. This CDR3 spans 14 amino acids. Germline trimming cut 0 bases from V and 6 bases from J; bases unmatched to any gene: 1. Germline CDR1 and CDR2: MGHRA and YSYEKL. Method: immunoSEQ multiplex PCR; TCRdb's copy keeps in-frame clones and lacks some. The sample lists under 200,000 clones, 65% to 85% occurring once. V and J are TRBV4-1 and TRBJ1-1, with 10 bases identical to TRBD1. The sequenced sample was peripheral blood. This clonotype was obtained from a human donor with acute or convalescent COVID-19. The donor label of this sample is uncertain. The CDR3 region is CASSQDDRGPEAFF. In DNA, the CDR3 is TGCGCCAGCAGCCAAGATGACAGGGGGCCTGAAGCTTTCTTT.